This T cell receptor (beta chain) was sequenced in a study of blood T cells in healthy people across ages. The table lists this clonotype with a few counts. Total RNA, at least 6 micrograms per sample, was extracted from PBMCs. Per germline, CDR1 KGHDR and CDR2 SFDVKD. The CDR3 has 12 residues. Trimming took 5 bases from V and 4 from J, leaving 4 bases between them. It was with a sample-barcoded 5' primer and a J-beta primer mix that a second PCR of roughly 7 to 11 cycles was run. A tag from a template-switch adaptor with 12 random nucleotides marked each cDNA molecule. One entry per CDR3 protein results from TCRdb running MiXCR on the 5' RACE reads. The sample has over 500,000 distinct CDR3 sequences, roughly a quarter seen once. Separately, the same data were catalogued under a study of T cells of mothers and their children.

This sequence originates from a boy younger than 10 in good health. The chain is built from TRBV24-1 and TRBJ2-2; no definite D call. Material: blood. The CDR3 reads CATSGSTGELFF. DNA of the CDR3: TGTGCCACCAGTGGGAGCACCGGGGAGCTGTTTTTT.